Below are 32 T cell receptor beta chains sequenced from a single sample in a study of cytotoxic CD8 clonotypes in ibrutinib-treated CLL. The repertoire was sequenced with immunoSEQ multiplex PCR; TCRdb's copy has only in-frame clones and lacks some. The repertoire holds some 200,000 clones, with 65% to 80% as singletons. Specimen: PBMCs, collected after 12 months of ibrutinib treatment. These receptors all stem from a human donor with chronic lymphocytic leukemia.

V usage is TRBV4-1 and J usage is TRBJ2-1, with unresolved D. The CDR3 sequence is 14 residues long. The V end was cut by 0 bases, the J end by 8 bases, with 11 bases between. Germline CDR1 MGHRA, CDR2 YSYEKL. The CDR3 region has the DNA TGCGCCAGCAGCCAAGAAGCTGGGGTTCATGAGCAGTTCTTC. Amino acid sequence: CASSQEAGVHEQFF.

The genes are TRBV5-4 and TRBJ2-7; 9 bases align to TRBD2. Per the germline V gene, CDR1 is SGHNT and CDR2 is YYREEE (reference sequence). This CDR3 is built from 15 residues. V was pared by 5 bases and J by 7 bases, with 13 bases of the junction left unmatched. The CDR3 bases are TGTGCCAGCAGTTCGGCCAGGGTAGCGGGAGAAGAGCAGTACTTC. Encoded protein: CASSSARVAGEEQYF.

This chain joins TRBV7-8 and TRBJ2-7, with 8 bases identical to TRBD1. This CDR3 comprises 13 residues. V gave up 0 bases and J gave up 6 bases; unmatched junction bases: 1. Germline V gene lookup returns CDR1 SGHVS and CDR2 FQNEAQ. DNA of the CDR3: TGTGCCAGCAGCTTAGCAGGACAGGGCGAGCAGTACTTC. It translates to CASSLAGQGEQYF.

The table lists this clone with a few counts. At the DNA level, this CDR3 is encoded by other sequences in the same sample as well. This chain connects TRBV28 to TRBJ1-2, with D possibly being TRBD1 (5 bases). Between the trimmed V and J ends, which lost 1 base and 5 bases, there was a span of 5 bases. The CDR3 is made up of 12 amino acids. Germline CDR1 MDHEN, CDR2 SYDVKM. CDR3 sequence: CASSLSGYGYTF. CDR3 DNA: TGTGCCAGCAGTTTATCAGGGTATGGCTACACCTTC.

The V gene is TRBV29-1, the J gene TRBJ2-1; D unresolved. The V gene lost 5 bases and the J gene lost 1 base, with 3 bases spanning the gap. The CDR3 has 11 amino acids. Germline V lookup: CDR1 SQVTM, CDR2 ANQGSEA. The CDR3 DNA reads TGCAGCGTTAGATCCTACAATGAGCAGTTCTTC. It encodes CSVRSYNEQFF.

This sequence joins TRBV9 and TRBJ1-5; D possibly corresponds to TRBD1 (6 bases). The germline V and J ends were trimmed by 4 bases and 4 bases, with 9 bases remaining between them. Germline CDR1 and CDR2: SGDLS and YYNGEE. The length of the CDR3 is 13 residues. Here the CDR3 reads CASSPTGNQPQHF. Here the CDR3 DNA reads TGTGCCAGCAGCCCGACAGGTAATCAGCCCCAGCATTTT.

V gene TRBV9 combines with J gene TRBJ1-1; 9 bases fit TRBD1. Trimming at V came to 4 bases and at J to 7 bases, leaving 5 bases not matched to a gene. The CDR3 is 13 amino acids. CDR1 is SGDLS and CDR2 is YYNGEE in the germline V gene. Written as DNA, the CDR3 is TGTGCCAGCAGCTCGGGACAGGGAATTGAAGCTTTCTTT. Its protein is CASSSGQGIEAFF.

The chain links TRBV15 to TRBJ1-2; possibly TRBD1 for D (6 bases). Germline V gene data show CDR1 as LNHNV and CDR2 as YYDKDF (reference sequence). V lost 0 bases, J lost 2 bases, and 7 bases lay in between. This CDR3 region has 14 residues. The CDR3 is CATSRDRGNYGYTF. CDR3 nucleotide sequence: TGTGCCACCAGCAGAGATAGGGGGAACTATGGCTACACCTTC.

This clone was counted between two and nine times. This rearrangement joins TRBV7-6 to TRBJ1-4; TRBD1 matches 9 bases. The CDR3 loop spans 15 amino acids. V gave up 5 bases and J gave up 7 bases; unmatched junction bases: 8. Germline V lookup: CDR1 SGHVS, CDR2 FNYEAQ. As DNA, the CDR3 is TGTGCCAGCAGCGAGGGGGGACAGGGAGGTGAAAAACTGTTTTTT. It codes for CASSEGGQGGEKLFF.

This clone was counted once. The chain recombines TRBV4-3 with TRBJ2-5; D is unresolved. Trimming stripped 0 bases from V and 2 bases from J, with 10 bases between. Germline V gene lookup returns CDR1 LGHNA and CDR2 YSLEER. This CDR3 contains 15 residues. This CDR3 reads CASSQDLKGQETQYF. The DNA for the CDR3 is TGCGCCAGCAGCCAAGATCTAAAGGGACAAGAGACCCAGTACTTC.

Remarks on this clone: Relative to the germline gene, one junction end is altered; a read error may explain this. The chain recombines TRBV6-5 with TRBJ2-7, with D possibly matching TRBD2 (6 bases). CDR1 is MNHEY and CDR2 is SVGAGI in the germline V gene. The length of the CDR3 is 16 residues. The CDR3 DNA sequence: TGTGCCAGCAGCTACTCGGGGACTTCCAGCTCCTACGAGCAGTACTTC. Translated: CASSYSGTSSSYEQYF.

The V and J genes are TRBV6-6 and TRBJ1-1, with D unresolved. The CDR3 has 14 residues. The germline V gene has CDR1 MNHNY and CDR2 SVGAGI (reference sequence). The V end lost 7 bases, the J end lost 2 bases, and 14 bases lay between the germline ends. The CDR3 loop is CASNSLSPNTEAFF. In DNA form, the CDR3 reads TGTGCCAGCAATTCTTTATCCCCAAACACTGAAGCTTTCTTT.

The genes are TRBV2 and TRBJ2-3; no reliable D call. This CDR3 contains 14 residues. Germline-derived CDR1 and CDR2 are SNHLY and FYNNEI. The V and J ends lost 1 base and 1 base respectively, with 6 bases between them. The CDR3 spells CASSEVRGTDTQYF. In DNA, the CDR3 is TGTGCCAGCAGTGAAGTACGAGGCACAGATACGCAGTATTTT.

This clone was recorded at least ten times. This chain connects TRBV7-6 to TRBJ2-7; no clear D. The CDR3 contains 15 residues. The V and J ends lost 10 bases and 0 bases respectively, with 19 bases between them. Germline lookup yields CDR1 SGHVS and CDR2 FNYEAQ. Written as DNA, the CDR3 is TGTGCCATGGGTGGATGGCAGGTGATCTCCTACGAGCAGTACTTC. This translates into CAMGGWQVISYEQYF.

J is TRBJ2-3 and V is TRBV11-3, with D possibly being TRBD1 or TRBD2 (5 bases each). The CDR3 totals 14 residues. V gave up 3 bases and J gave up 6 bases, with 13 bases separating them. CDR1 is SGHNT and CDR2 is YENEEA in the germline V gene. DNA for the CDR3: TGTGCCAGCAGCTTCGGGACCAATCGGGATACGCAGTATTTT. Protein: CASSFGTNRDTQYF.

This clone was detected once. V gene TRBV15 combines with J gene TRBJ2-1; 10 bases map to TRBD2. Germline V lookup: CDR1 LNHNV, CDR2 YYDKDF (reference sequence). The CDR3 sequence is 20 residues long. The junction had 11 bases not matched to a gene; V was cut back by 0 bases and J by 0 bases. The CDR3 coding sequence is TGTGCCACCAGCAGAGATCAATGGGCTAGCGGGGGTTACTCCTACAATGAGCAGTTCTTC. Translating it yields CATSRDQWASGGYSYNEQFF.

The chain uses TRBV6-4 and TRBJ1-4; TRBD1 matches 7 bases. With 0 bases clipped from V and 6 bases from J, the junction kept 10 bases outside the gene matches. The length of the CDR3 is 17 residues. The germline gives CDR1 MRHNA, CDR2 SNTAGT. The CDR3 loop is CASSDSTGQPVYEKLFF. The CDR3 DNA reads as TGTGCCAGCAGTGACTCAACGGGACAGCCGGTTTATGAAAAACTGTTTTTT.

A few counts support this clone. This rearrangement joins TRBV18 to TRBJ1-5; 8 bases fit TRBD1. Losses at the gene ends were 6 bases for V and 2 bases for J; bases not matched to a gene: 3. This CDR3 spans 14 amino acids. CDR1 is KGHSH and CDR2 is LQKENI in the germline V gene. The DNA of the CDR3 is TGTGCCAGCTCCCAGGGACAGGGCAATCAGCCCCAGCATTTT. Translating it yields CASSQGQGNQPQHF.

This chain links TRBV18 with TRBJ1-1; possible D gene TRBD1, 5 bases. The CDR3 covers 15 residues. Germline values: CDR1 KGHSH, CDR2 LQKENI. V was pared by 3 bases and J by 1 base, with 12 bases between. The CDR3 DNA is TGTGCCAGCTCACCGAGCCGGGGCGAGAACACTGAAGCTTTCTTT. Protein sequence: CASSPSRGENTEAFF.

The chain links TRBV6-5 to TRBJ2-7; 8 bases match TRBD2. CDR1 MNHEY and CDR2 SVGAGI come from the germline V gene. This CDR3 region has 12 residues. With 8 bases clipped from V and 1 base from J, the junction kept 1 base outside the gene matches. CDR3 region: CASRGGSYEQYF. CDR3 bases: TGTGCCAGCCGGGGGGGATCCTACGAGCAGTACTTC.

This clone was counted between two and nine times. The chain links TRBV30 to TRBJ1-2; possibly TRBD1 for D (5 bases). Germline V gene lookup returns CDR1 GTSNPN and CDR2 SVGIG (reference sequence). The V gene lost 0 bases and the J gene lost 8 bases, with 10 bases spanning the gap. The CDR3 is 12 residues long. As DNA, the CDR3 is TGTGCCTGGAGTGTGGGGGTTAGGGGCTACACCTTC. This encodes CAWSVGVRGYTF.

The chain recombines TRBV5-1 with TRBJ1-1, with D tentatively TRBD1 (5 bases). Trimming shortened V by 0 bases and J by 1 base, and 16 bases separated the two germline ends. The CDR3 is 17 amino acids. Germline V lookup: CDR1 SGHRS, CDR2 YFSETQ. CDR3 amino acids: CASSLVPPGKTNTEAFF. CDR3 coding DNA: TGCGCCAGCAGCTTGGTTCCCCCAGGGAAGACGAACACTGAAGCTTTCTTT.

The chain couples TRBV18 to TRBJ2-3, with D hard to call. The CDR3 is 14 amino acids. V dropped 4 bases and J dropped 2 bases, with 10 bases sitting between them. The germline CDR1 and CDR2 sequences are KGHSH and LQKENI. This chain's CDR3 is CASSQGSSTDTQYF. The CDR3 DNA is TGTGCCAGCTCACAAGGGTCCTCCACAGATACGCAGTATTTT.

The rearrangement uses TRBV9 and TRBJ1-1, with a tentative D call TRBD1 (6 bases). This CDR3 has 14 amino acids. Trimming shortened V by 6 bases and J by 2 bases, and 14 bases separated the two germline ends. CDR1 and CDR2 from the germline V gene are SGDLS and YYNGEE. The CDR3 loop reads CASTKTGLNTEAFF. CDR3 nucleotides: TGTGCCAGCACCAAAACAGGGCTAAACACTGAAGCTTTCTTT.

This clone is a singleton in its sample. This chain links TRBV4-2 with TRBJ2-3, with TRBD2 matching over 8 bases. Germline CDR1 reads LGHNA; CDR2 reads YNFKEQ. The V gene end was trimmed by 2 bases and the J gene end by 1 base; junction bases not matched to a gene: 2. The CDR3 spans 15 residues. The CDR3 DNA follows: TGTGCCAGCAGCCAACCTAGCGGGCGCACAGATACGCAGTATTTT. Translated, it gives CASSQPSGRTDTQYF.

The chain joins TRBV7-8 to TRBJ2-1; no clear D gene. CDR1 is SGHVS and CDR2 is FQNEAQ in the germline V gene. V was pared by 5 bases and J by 6 bases, with 14 bases between. CDR3 length: 14 amino acids. The CDR3 region has the DNA TGTGCCAGCAGCCATAGAGTACAGAGCAATGAGCAGTTCTTC. It yields the protein CASSHRVQSNEQFF.

The genes are TRBV30 and TRBJ1-6; 7 bases agree with TRBD1. V gave up 0 bases and J gave up 3 bases; unmatched junction bases: 14. There are 19 residues in the CDR3. Germline CDR1 reads GTSNPN; CDR2 reads SVGIG (reference sequence). For the CDR3, the DNA is TGTGCCTGGAGTGTACGGCAGGGGGACGGGGTAGGCTATAATTCACCCCTCCACTTT. It specifies CAWSVRQGDGVGYNSPLHF.

Here the CDR3 reads CASSLVGTDTQYF. As DNA, the CDR3 is TGTGCCAGCAGCTTAGTAGGCACAGATACGCAGTATTTT. The J gene is TRBJ2-3, the V gene TRBV7-3; D is ambiguous. Between the trimmed V and J ends, which lost 2 bases and 1 base, there was a span of 4 bases. Germline lookup yields CDR1 SGHTA and CDR2 FQGTGA. There are 13 residues in the CDR3.

This clone showed up just once. V usage is TRBV5-1 and J usage is TRBJ2-1; D might be TRBD2 (5 bases). V lost 3 bases, J lost 12 bases, and 13 bases lay in between. In germline, CDR1 is SGHRS, CDR2 YFSETQ. The CDR3 consists of 12 residues. The CDR3 DNA sequence: TGCGCCAGCAGCTCAGAGGGAAATAGGCAGTTCTTC. It encodes CASSSEGNRQFF. Supplemented by reference TRBV5-1 and TRBJ2-1, the full variable domain reads KAGVTQTPRYLIKTRGQQVTLSCSPISGHRSVSWYQQTPGQGLQFLFEYFSETQRNKGNFPGRFSGRQFSNSRSEMNVSTLELGDSALYLCASSSEGNRQFFGPGTRLTVL.

The V call is TRBV29-1, the J call TRBJ1-5; D possibly corresponds to TRBD1 (5 bases). The germline V gene encodes CDR1 SQVTM and CDR2 ANQGSEA. This CDR3 comprises 14 residues. The germline V and J ends were trimmed by 7 bases and 0 bases, with 13 bases remaining between them. In nucleotides, the CDR3 is TGCAGCGCTCGGGACGGCCATAGCAATCAGCCCCAGCATTTT. It is translated as CSARDGHSNQPQHF.

V and J are TRBV30 and TRBJ2-7; D is uncertain. V was clipped by 4 bases and J by 3 bases, with 10 bases between them. CDR1 and CDR2 (germline): GTSNPN, SVGIG (reference sequence). The CDR3 runs to 12 residues. CDR3 in DNA: TGTGCCTGGAATGTGCGGAGCTACGAGCAGTACTTC. Its protein is CAWNVRSYEQYF.

The chain combines TRBV6-4 with TRBJ2-3, with 7 bases fitting TRBD2. The CDR3 consists of 14 residues. V gave up 2 bases and J gave up 3 bases; unmatched junction bases: 2. Germline CDR1 is MRHNA and CDR2 is SNTAGT. The CDR3 nucleotides read TGTGCCAGCAGTGACAAGCGGGAAACAGATACGCAGTATTTT. Translated: CASSDKRETDTQYF.